This is a list of T cell receptor beta chains from one sample in a study of blood T cell repertoires in COVID-19. TCRdb's table, derived via immunoSEQ multiplex PCR, lists solely in-frame clones and lacks some. The table records 300,000 to 350,000 clones, approximately 89% of them present only once. The sequencing sample was made of peripheral blood. These receptors were obtained from a woman aged 55-70 years with COVID-19, enrolled during active disease. The CDR3 runs from the conserved cysteine through the conserved F or W. A D gene is named only where the DNA matches it firmly. Clone size appears in some rows only: once, few, many, or a class for an expanded clone.

DNA: TGTGCCAGCAGCGGGGGGCTAACAGATACGCAGTATTTT; CDR3: CASSGGLTDTQYF; V: TRBV6-6; J: TRBJ2-3; length: 13; D: NA; size: NA
DNA: TGCAGCGTTGAATACACCGGAAACACCATATATTTT; CDR3: CSVEYTGNTIYF; V: TRBV29-1; J: TRBJ1-3; length: 12; D: NA; size: NA
DNA: TGTGCCATCAGCCCGGGACAGGGTCGAACTGAAGCTTTCTTT; CDR3: CAISPGQGRTEAFF; V: TRBV10-3; J: TRBJ1-1; length: 14; D: TRBD1; size: NA
DNA: TGTGCCAGCAGTTACTCGAGTACAGGGGGTGGAAACACCATATATTTT; CDR3: CASSYSSTGGGNTIYF; V: TRBV6-6; J: TRBJ1-3; length: 16; D: TRBD1; size: NA
DNA: TGTGCCAGCAGGGGGACCGGGACAGGGGCTGAAAAACTGTTTTTT; CDR3: CASRGTGTGAEKLFF; V: TRBV2; J: TRBJ1-4; length: 15; D: TRBD1; size: NA
DNA: TGTGCCAGCAGCGCGGGACTAGCGGGGGGCCGGGAGACCCAGTACTTC; CDR3: CASSAGLAGGRETQYF; V: TRBV9; J: TRBJ2-5; length: 16; D: TRBD2; size: NA
DNA: TGTGCCAGCAGTCGGGGGGGACCCTATAGCAATCAGCCCCAGCATTTT; CDR3: CASSRGGPYSNQPQHF; V: TRBV27; J: TRBJ1-5; length: 16; D: NA; size: NA
DNA: TGTGCCAGCTCTCAGAGCGGGGGCTACTACAATGAGCAGTTCTTC; CDR3: CASSQSGGYYNEQFF; V: TRBV18; J: TRBJ2-1; length: 15; D: TRBD2; size: NA
DNA: TGTGCCAGCAGTAAAACTAGCGGGGGGTACAATGAGCAGTTCTTC; CDR3: CASSKTSGGYNEQFF; V: TRBV27; J: TRBJ2-1; length: 15; D: TRBD2; size: NA
DNA: TGTGCCAGCAGTTACCTTCCCCCAACGGCCGGGGAGCTGTTTTTT; CDR3: CASSYLPPTAGELFF; V: TRBV6-5; J: TRBJ2-2; length: 15; D: NA; size: NA
DNA: TGTGCCAGCAGCAAAGCCGGGACACCGAACACCGGGGAGCTGTTTTTT; CDR3: CASSKAGTPNTGELFF; V: TRBV7-3; J: TRBJ2-2; length: 16; D: NA; size: NA
DNA: TGTGCCAGCAGCGCCGGCGGGACAGGGAGACCTGAAGCTTTCTTT; CDR3: CASSAGGTGRPEAFF; V: TRBV9; J: TRBJ1-1; length: 15; D: TRBD1; size: NA
DNA: TGTGCCAGCAGCTCCACAGGGACCCAGGGCACCCTCCACTTT; CDR3: CASSSTGTQGTLHF; V: TRBV7-9; J: TRBJ1-6; length: 14; D: NA; size: NA
DNA: TGTGCCAGCAGCCCCCAGAGACTAGCGGGAAACAATGAGCAGTTCTTC; CDR3: CASSPQRLAGNNEQFF; V: TRBV7-3; J: TRBJ2-1; length: 16; D: TRBD2; size: NA
DNA: TGTGCCAGCAGCTTAGCTACGACTGGAAGAGAGACCCAGTACTTC; CDR3: CASSLATTGRETQYF; V: TRBV7-9; J: TRBJ2-5; length: 15; D: NA; size: NA
DNA: TGTGCCAGCAATAACGGACAAGGTGGCTACACCTTC; CDR3: CASNNGQGGYTF; V: TRBV21-1; J: TRBJ1-2; length: 12; D: NA; size: NA
DNA: TGTGCCACCAAACGACAGGGTACCTCCTACGAGCAGTACTTC; CDR3: CATKRQGTSYEQYF; V: TRBV15; J: TRBJ2-7; length: 14; D: TRBD1; size: NA
DNA: TGTGCCAGCTCACCCACTAGCGGGGTACTCCAAGAGACCCAGTACTTC; CDR3: CASSPTSGVLQETQYF; V: TRBV18; J: TRBJ2-5; length: 16; D: TRBD2; size: NA
DNA: TGTGCCAGCAGGGGACAGGCGGGGGATGGCTACACCTTC; CDR3: CASRGQAGDGYTF; V: TRBV11-2; J: TRBJ1-2; length: 13; D: TRBD1; size: once
DNA: TGTGCCAGCAGCGCGGGAGAAGGCAATCAGCCCCAGCATTTT; CDR3: CASSAGEGNQPQHF; V: TRBV9; J: TRBJ1-5; length: 14; D: NA; size: NA
DNA: TGTGCCAGCAGCTTAGGGGGACAGGGTAGAACTGAAGCTTTCTTT; CDR3: CASSLGGQGRTEAFF; V: TRBV7-2; J: TRBJ1-1; length: 15; D: TRBD1; size: NA
DNA: TGTGCCAGCAGTGGGTTCGGTTCAGGGGCGCCCCAGCATTTT; CDR3: CASSGFGSGAPQHF; V: TRBV2; J: TRBJ1-5; length: 14; D: NA; size: NA
DNA: TGCGCCAGCAGTGAGTCTGCTAGCGGGGTGTCAGAGACCCAGTACTTC; CDR3: CASSESASGVSETQYF; V: TRBV10-1; J: TRBJ2-5; length: 16; D: TRBD2; size: NA
DNA: TGTGCCAGCAGCCGTGACAGTATATCACCCCTCCACTTT; CDR3: CASSRDSISPLHF; V: TRBV9; J: TRBJ1-6; length: 13; D: NA; size: NA
DNA: TGTGCCAGCATGGGACAGGGGGCGCCTGGGGCCAACGTCCTGACTTTC; CDR3: CASMGQGAPGANVLTF; V: TRBV2; J: TRBJ2-6; length: 16; D: TRBD1; size: NA
DNA: TGTGCCAGCAGCTTAGTAGGGGTAGCGGGGGGCGGCGCAGATACGCAGTATTTT; CDR3: CASSLVGVAGGGADTQYF; V: TRBV7-2; J: TRBJ2-3; length: 18; D: TRBD2; size: once
DNA: TGTGCCAGCAGTTTATTCATACAGGGCAGGGGCTACACCTTC; CDR3: CASSLFIQGRGYTF; V: TRBV28; J: TRBJ1-2; length: 14; D: NA; size: NA
DNA: TGTGCCAGCAGTTTGAAACAGGGGGACGATACGCAGTATTTT; CDR3: CASSLKQGDDTQYF; V: TRBV28; J: TRBJ2-3; length: 14; D: TRBD1; size: NA
DNA: TGTGCCAGCAGTTTAATAACAGGGATGAAGTACTTC; CDR3: CASSLITGMKYF; V: TRBV28; J: TRBJ2-7; length: 12; D: NA; size: NA
DNA: TGCGCCAGCAGCTTGGGAGATTATGGCTACACCTTC; CDR3: CASSLGDYGYTF; V: TRBV5-1; J: TRBJ1-2; length: 12; D: NA; size: NA
DNA: TGCGCCAGCAGTCCGACAGGGAAAGAGTATGGCTACACCTTC; CDR3: CASSPTGKEYGYTF; V: TRBV5-1; J: TRBJ1-2; length: 14; D: TRBD1; size: NA
DNA: TGTGCCAGCAGCAAACCACAGGGGGGCACTGAAGCTTTCTTT; CDR3: CASSKPQGGTEAFF; V: TRBV7-9; J: TRBJ1-1; length: 14; D: TRBD1; size: NA
DNA: TGTGCCAGCAGCCTAACCGGGGAGCTGTTTTTT; CDR3: CASSLTGELFF; V: TRBV3-1/TRBV3-2; J: TRBJ2-2; length: 11; D: NA; size: NA
DNA: TGTGCCATCATGAAGGAGCAGGGTTCTGGAAACACCATATATTTT; CDR3: CAIMKEQGSGNTIYF; V: TRBV10-3; J: TRBJ1-3; length: 15; D: NA; size: NA
DNA: TGTGCCAGCAGCCTAACCGGGGTCTCTGGAAACACCATATATTTT; CDR3: CASSLTGVSGNTIYF; V: TRBV7-8; J: TRBJ1-3; length: 15; D: NA; size: NA
DNA: TGTGCCATCAGCAAAGACAGGGGGTATGGGAACAATCAGCCCCAGCATTTT; CDR3: CAISKDRGYGNNQPQHF; V: TRBV10-3; J: TRBJ1-5; length: 17; D: TRBD1; size: NA
DNA: TGTGCCAGCAGCTTCCCCCTTCTCCAGGGGAGTAGGACTGAAGCTTTCTTT; CDR3: CASSFPLLQGSRTEAFF; V: TRBV7-9; J: TRBJ1-1; length: 17; D: NA; size: NA
DNA: TGTGCCAGCAGTTACTCGGCGGCCCGGAGGGACTATGGCTACACCTTC; CDR3: CASSYSAARRDYGYTF; V: TRBV6-5; J: TRBJ1-2; length: 16; D: NA; size: NA
DNA: TGCGCCAGCAGCCTAGGACAGGGGTCGGATGAGCAGTTCTTC; CDR3: CASSLGQGSDEQFF; V: TRBV5-1; J: TRBJ2-1; length: 14; D: TRBD1; size: NA
DNA: TGCGCCAGCACTCCTTCGGGGACAGGGGTCTCTAACTATGGCTACACCTTC; CDR3: CASTPSGTGVSNYGYTF; V: TRBV23-1; J: TRBJ1-2; length: 17; D: TRBD1; size: NA
DNA: TGTGCCAGCAGCCCTTCCACAGGGATGGGGGAGACCCAGTACTTC; CDR3: CASSPSTGMGETQYF; V: TRBV28; J: TRBJ2-5; length: 15; D: NA; size: NA
DNA: TGTGCCACCACAGGGGGGGTCTCCTACAATGAGCAGTTCTTC; CDR3: CATTGGVSYNEQFF; V: TRBV6-5; J: TRBJ2-1; length: 14; D: NA; size: NA